This TCR beta chain was sequenced during a study of cytomegalovirus exposure and HLA in healthy donors. Vbeta (60) and Jbeta (13) primers were used in the PCR. Per the original methods: Later, roughly 80 million unique TCR beta chains were counted in an analysis, and 8.5 million to 13 million of them were shared. Repertoires were generated with immunoSEQ multiplex PCR, while TCRdb's copy carries only in-frame clones and drops some. V, J and clone size are taken as reported in that table, and D and trimming were inferred from the DNA itself. The table records about 160,000 clones, 75% to 90% of them present only once. Germline V gene lookup returns CDR1 SGHNT and CDR2 YYREEE (reference sequence). CDR3 size: 13 residues. V shed 4 bases, J shed 6 bases, and the junction held 4 bases outside the gene matches. About this clone: Its target is not known.

General study findings and limits: An assumption of roughly uniform sequencing depth across donors underlay the presence/absence analyses. Reported results showed that the classifier diagnosed cytomegalovirus status with high specificity and sensitivity. Researchers reportedly found TCR beta sequences accurately predicted most subjects' HLA-A and HLA-B alleles.

The receptor comes from a woman in her 50s in good health and CMV-seropositive. The chain combines TRBV5-4 with TRBJ1-3; 7 bases are a match to TRBD1. Input material: PBMCs. Here the CDR3 reads CASSVGQKNTIYF. The CDR3 coding sequence is TGTGCCAGCAGCGTGGGACAGAAAAACACCATATATTTT.